The rows below give T cell receptor beta chains drawn from one sample of a study of early T cells in non-severe SARS-CoV-2 infection. TCRdb fed the 5' RACE reads into MiXCR, producing one record per CDR3 protein. The sample consists of approximately 52,000 distinct CDR3 sequences, about 8.2% of them appearing once. The specimen was whole blood. The receptors were sampled from an adult who was a healthcare worker with PCR-confirmed SARS-CoV-2 infection or an uninfected control (not recorded which). CDR3s include the opening cysteine and the closing phenylalanine or tryptophan. A D gene is named only where the DNA matches it firmly. Size values are once, few and many counts, or a class for expanded clones, and some rows have none.

>.|few|TRBV12-3/TRBV12-4|TRBJ2-2
TGTGCCAGCAGATCTGCCGGAGCGTTCCCCGGGGAGCTGTTTTTT
CASRSAGAFPGELFF
>.|.|TRBV5-6|TRBJ2-5
TGTGCCAGCAGCTTGCAACAGGCTTCGGCCCAGTACTTC
CASSLQQASAQYF
>.|many|TRBV5-8|TRBJ1-5
TGTGCCAGCAGCTGGGATCAGCCCCAGCAATTT
CASSWDQPQQF
>TRBD2|many|TRBV29-1|TRBJ2-1
TGCAGCGGCTCGCGGGGGGGCCAGACTGAGCAGTTCTTC
CSGSRGGQTEQFF
>TRBD1|many|TRBV7-9|TRBJ2-5
TGTGCCAGCAGCTCCAGGGGGTGGCAAGAGACCCAGTACTTC
CASSSRGWQETQYF
>.|.|TRBV5-1|TRBJ2-5
TGCGCCAGCAGCCTCACACAAGAGACCCAGTACTTC
CASSLTQETQYF
>.|.|TRBV12-3/TRBV12-4|TRBJ2-3
TGTGCCAGCGTGGGCCTGGGCACAGATACGCAGTATTTT
CASVGLGTDTQYF
>.|few|TRBV28|TRBJ1-5
TGTGCCAGCAGTTTCTCAGGGGAAGGTCAGCCCCAGCATTTT
CASSFSGEGQPQHF
>TRBD1|.|TRBV19|TRBJ2-3
TGTGCCAGTACCTCACAGGGGGCGCATCAAGATACGCAGTATTTT
CASTSQGAHQDTQYF
>.|many|TRBV6-1|TRBJ2-2
TGTGCCAGCAGTGAAGGGCAGGGTGCCGGGGAGCTGTTTTTT
CASSEGQGAGELFF
>.|many|TRBV6-6|TRBJ1-3
TGTGCCAGCACCTTCGCCATCTTCTCTGGAAACACCATATATTTT
CASTFAIFSGNTIYF
>TRBD1|.|TRBV11-2|TRBJ1-1
TGTGCCAGCAGCTTAGGACAGGGCACTGAAGCTTTCTTT
CASSLGQGTEAFF
>.|many|TRBV30|TRBJ2-1
TGTGCCTGGAAACCCGGGACACCTAATGAGCAGTTCTTC
CAWKPGTPNEQFF
>.|many|TRBV15|TRBJ2-7
TGTGCCACCAGCAGAGATCTTGCCACAGCCTACGAGCAGTACTTC
CATSRDLATAYEQYF
>.|once|TRBV29-1|TRBJ1-3
TGCAGCGTCTCCTCGTCCTCTGGAAACACCATATATTTT
CSVSSSSGNTIYF
>.|many|TRBV9|TRBJ2-2
TGTGCCAGCAGCATTCAGGTCACCGGGGAGCTGTTTTTT
CASSIQVTGELFF
>.|many|TRBV5-1|TRBJ1-1
TGCGCCAGCAGCTCGACCACGGAGAACACTGAAGCTTTCTTT
CASSSTTENTEAFF
>.|.|TRBV6-2/TRBV6-3|TRBJ2-7
TGTGCCAGCAGTTGGAGAGCCGACGAGCAGTACTTC
CASSWRADEQYF
>TRBD2|many|TRBV7-3|TRBJ2-1
TGTGCCAGCAGCTCTCCGGGACTAGCGGCCAATGAGCAGTTCTTC
CASSSPGLAANEQFF
>TRBD2|many|TRBV2|TRBJ2-1
TGTGCCAGCAGTGAGGAACTAGCGGGACGATACAATGAGCAGTTCTTC
CASSEELAGRYNEQFF
>.|few|TRBV20-1|TRBJ2-7
TGCAGTGCTAGGGGGTCGCAGTTCCGGGACTTGCAGTACTTC
CSARGSQFRDLQYF
>.|.|TRBV11-2|TRBJ2-7
TGTGCCAGCAGCTTCCCTACGGCTAGCTCCTACGAGCAGTACTTC
CASSFPTASSYEQYF